Listed below are T cell receptor beta chains from one sample, sequenced in a study of CD8+ T cells in alopecia areata. The assay was immunoSEQ multiplex PCR, and TCRdb's table has in-frame clones only and misses some. Of about 260,000 clones listed, about 60% are singletons. The sample was CD4+ T cells sorted from blood, taken around week 54, from a patient treated with tofacitinib. These receptor sequences come from a human donor with alopecia areata. CDR3s include the opening cysteine and the closing phenylalanine or tryptophan. Each record gives: clone size, D gene, V gene, J gene, CDR3 DNA, CDR3 protein. A D gene is named only where the DNA matches it firmly. Clone size is given for some rows only: seen once, a few or many times, or a class if the clone is expanded.

size: .
D: TRBD1
V: TRBV7-2
J: TRBJ2-7
DNA: TGTGCCAGCAGCTCAGGACAGGGTGTGCACGAGCAGTACTTC
CDR3: CASSSGQGVHEQYF

size: .
D: TRBD1
V: TRBV12-5
J: TRBJ2-4
DNA: TGTGCTAGTGGTCCCGGGACAGTAAAAAACATTCAGTACTTC
CDR3: CASGPGTVKNIQYF

size: .
D: .
V: TRBV2
J: TRBJ1-1
DNA: TGTGCCAGCAGTCTAAAAACGATGAACACTGAAGCTTTCTTT
CDR3: CASSLKTMNTEAFF

size: .
D: .
V: TRBV5-1
J: TRBJ2-2
DNA: TGCGCCAGCAGCCACCTCGGCGGGGAGCTGTTTTTT
CDR3: CASSHLGGELFF

size: .
D: .
V: TRBV14
J: TRBJ2-7
DNA: TGTGCCAGCAGCCAAGATCGGCTCGACGCGCAGTACTTC
CDR3: CASSQDRLDAQYF

size: .
D: .
V: TRBV2
J: TRBJ2-6
DNA: TGTGCCAGCAGTGAAATAAACTCTGGGGCCAACGTCCTGACTTTC
CDR3: CASSEINSGANVLTF

size: .
D: .
V: TRBV6-5
J: TRBJ1-2
DNA: TGTGCCAGCAGTTACTCTTACTATGGCTACACCTTC
CDR3: CASSYSYYGYTF

size: few
D: .
V: TRBV5-4
J: TRBJ1-2
DNA: TGTGCCAGCAGCGAACAAACAGGGAATGGCTACACCTTC
CDR3: CASSEQTGNGYTF

size: .
D: .
V: TRBV30
J: TRBJ1-2
DNA: TGTGCCTGGAGTGTACTGGGGGGCTACACCTTC
CDR3: CAWSVLGGYTF

size: .
D: TRBD1
V: TRBV7-2
J: TRBJ2-7
DNA: TGTGCCAGCAGCCTTGAACAGGGGATTAGCTCCTACGAGCAGTACTTC
CDR3: CASSLEQGISSYEQYF

size: .
D: TRBD1
V: TRBV6-5
J: TRBJ2-3
DNA: TGTGCCAGCAGTTACCAGGGGGCTGGTACAGATACGCAGTATTTT
CDR3: CASSYQGAGTDTQYF

size: .
D: .
V: TRBV15
J: TRBJ2-1
DNA: TGTGCCACCAGCAGACCATACAATGAGCAGTTCTTC
CDR3: CATSRPYNEQFF

size: .
D: TRBD2
V: TRBV9
J: TRBJ2-3
DNA: TGTGCCAGCAGCGCGCGGGGGGGCCCCGCAGATACGCAGTATTTT
CDR3: CASSARGGPADTQYF

size: .
D: .
V: TRBV30
J: TRBJ2-7
DNA: TGTGTCGTCACCCCGTACGAGCAGTACTTC
CDR3: CVVTPYEQYF

size: few
D: .
V: TRBV5-1
J: TRBJ1-6
DNA: TGCGCCAGCAGCTCGGCGTGGACAGTGGATAATTCACCCCTCCACTTT
CDR3: CASSSAWTVDNSPLHF

size: few
D: .
V: TRBV6-6
J: TRBJ1-3
DNA: TGTGCCAGCTACATGACTGGCTTGAGCTCTGGAAACACCATATATTTT
CDR3: CASYMTGLSSGNTIYF

size: few
D: TRBD1
V: TRBV18
J: TRBJ1-1
DNA: TGTGCCAGCTCACTAACGACAGGGGGCAACGCTGAAGCTTTCTTT
CDR3: CASSLTTGGNAEAFF

size: .
D: .
V: TRBV7-3
J: TRBJ1-2
DNA: TGTGCCAGCAGCTTCGGAGTTAACTATGGCTACACCTTC
CDR3: CASSFGVNYGYTF

size: .
D: .
V: TRBV2
J: TRBJ2-3
DNA: TGTGCCAGCAGGGACATTGGACGGGGTGGCACAGATACGCAGTATTTT
CDR3: CASRDIGRGGTDTQYF

size: .
D: .
V: TRBV20-1
J: TRBJ2-7
DNA: TGCAGTGCTAGACTCGACGAGCAGTACTTC
CDR3: CSARLDEQYF

size: few
D: TRBD1
V: TRBV29-1
J: TRBJ2-7
DNA: TGCAGCGCCGCCCCAACAGGGGGGATCTACGAGCAGTACTTC
CDR3: CSAAPTGGIYEQYF

size: .
D: TRBD1
V: TRBV30
J: TRBJ2-1
DNA: TGTGCCTGGAGCCTCAGGGGGAAAGAGCAGTTCTTC
CDR3: CAWSLRGKEQFF

size: few
D: .
V: TRBV6-5
J: TRBJ2-4
DNA: TGTGCCAGCAGTGCCTCGGGGGTAGGGGACGACATTCAGTACTTC
CDR3: CASSASGVGDDIQYF

size: once
D: .
V: TRBV11-2
J: TRBJ2-5
DNA: TGTGCCAGCAGCTTAGTTGTAGGGCTGGGAGAGACCCAGTACTTC
CDR3: CASSLVVGLGETQYF

size: .
D: .
V: TRBV5-1
J: TRBJ1-1
DNA: TGCGCCAGCAGCTTGGAGTGGGGCATATATAGGGGTGAAGCTTTCTTT
CDR3: CASSLEWGIYRGEAFF

size: once
D: .
V: TRBV29-1
J: TRBJ2-7
DNA: TGCAGCGTTGATTGGGGGGACGGGCAGTACTTC
CDR3: CSVDWGDGQYF

size: .
D: .
V: TRBV5-1
J: TRBJ1-1
DNA: TGCGCCAGCAGCCCGGTAAACGGACAGATTTTGAACACTGAAGCTTTCTTT
CDR3: CASSPVNGQILNTEAFF

size: .
D: TRBD1
V: TRBV18
J: TRBJ1-3
DNA: TGTGCCAGCTCACCGGACAGGGGGCTATCTGGAAACACCATATATTTT
CDR3: CASSPDRGLSGNTIYF

size: .
D: TRBD2
V: TRBV30
J: TRBJ2-1
DNA: TGTGCCTGGAGTTCTGGGCTAGCGGACTACAATGAGCAGTTCTTC
CDR3: CAWSSGLADYNEQFF

size: .
D: TRBD1
V: TRBV11-2
J: TRBJ1-6
DNA: TGTGCCAGCAGCTTAGTGTCTGGGACAGCCCTGAGTTCACCCCTCCACTTT
CDR3: CASSLVSGTALSSPLHF

size: .
D: .
V: TRBV16
J: TRBJ1-2
DNA: TGTGCCAGCACCCAAACCCTGGGGTCGTATGGCTACACCTTC
CDR3: CASTQTLGSYGYTF

size: .
D: .
V: TRBV2
J: TRBJ2-5
DNA: TGTGCCAGCATGGGGGCCTGGGAAGAGACCCAGTACTTC
CDR3: CASMGAWEETQYF

size: .
D: .
V: TRBV5-4
J: TRBJ2-6
DNA: TGTGCCAGCAGCTTGGGACAAACCAGGGCTGGGGCCAACGTCCTGACTTTC
CDR3: CASSLGQTRAGANVLTF

size: few
D: TRBD2
V: TRBV30
J: TRBJ2-3
DNA: TGTGCCTGGAATTCAGCGGGGGGTGATACGCAGTATTTT
CDR3: CAWNSAGGDTQYF

size: .
D: TRBD1
V: TRBV19
J: TRBJ1-5
DNA: TGTGCCACCAGGGGGACACCAAGCAATCAGCCCCAGCATTTT
CDR3: CATRGTPSNQPQHF

size: few
D: .
V: TRBV30
J: TRBJ1-6
DNA: TGTGCCTGGAGTGGAGCCCTGAGCGATTCACCCCTCCACTTT
CDR3: CAWSGALSDSPLHF

size: few
D: .
V: TRBV7-2
J: TRBJ2-2
DNA: TGTGCCAGCAGCTTGGACAGGAACACCGGGGAGCTGTTTTTT
CDR3: CASSLDRNTGELFF

size: .
D: .
V: TRBV28
J: TRBJ1-5
DNA: TGTGCCAGCAGTTTATTACGGACGGTTAATCAGCCCCAGCATTTT
CDR3: CASSLLRTVNQPQHF

size: .
D: .
V: TRBV29-1
J: TRBJ1-1
DNA: TGCAGCGCCGATAAGTATATGAACACTGAAGCTTTCTTT
CDR3: CSADKYMNTEAFF

size: .
D: .
V: TRBV29-1
J: TRBJ1-3
DNA: TGCAGCGTTGAAATGACTGCTGGAAACACCATATATTTT
CDR3: CSVEMTAGNTIYF

size: .
D: TRBD2
V: TRBV29-1
J: TRBJ2-5
DNA: TGCAGCGTTATGCCCCGGACTAGCGGGACGGGGACCCAGTACTTC
CDR3: CSVMPRTSGTGTQYF

size: .
D: .
V: TRBV5-1
J: TRBJ2-1
DNA: TGCGCCAGCAGCTCTGGAGGCAGGTACAATGAGCAGTTCTTC
CDR3: CASSSGGRYNEQFF

size: .
D: TRBD1
V: TRBV6-1
J: TRBJ2-3
DNA: TGTGCCAGCAGTGAAAGAACAGGGGGCGCCAATGTGGGTACGCAGTATTTT
CDR3: CASSERTGGANVGTQYF

size: few
D: .
V: TRBV12-5
J: TRBJ1-5
DNA: TGTGCTAGTGGTACCGCCCGGGGAAGCAATCAGCCCCAGCATTTT
CDR3: CASGTARGSNQPQHF

size: .
D: .
V: TRBV18
J: TRBJ1-5
DNA: TGTGCCAGCTCACCAAGGAAAGCCTTAAATCAGCCCCAGCATTTT
CDR3: CASSPRKALNQPQHF